The clone carrying this TCR beta chain appeared many times. What it binds is not known. The cDNA came from 5'RACE with 10-nucleotide random UMIs. TCRdb recomputed calls from the 5' RACE reads with MiXCR, one row per CDR3 protein. The data contain about 92,000 distinct CDR3 sequences, roughly 3.3% of them singletons. The source of the sample is a study of neurological immune-mediated disorders. Study-level results: According to phylogenetic grouping, one related-CDR3 cluster, a possible signature, contained the repertoires of 18 of 34 multiple sclerosis patients.

The ends were cut back, 4 bases at V and 4 bases at J, with 21 bases in the middle. Germline V gene lookup returns CDR1 SQVTM and CDR2 ANQGSEA. The CDR3 is made up of 16 amino acids. Specimen: PBMCs. The clonotype comes from a woman aged 50 to 60 with multiple sclerosis. V usage is TRBV29-1 and J usage is TRBJ2-3; D perhaps matches TRBD2 (6 bases). In DNA, the CDR3 is TGCAGCGTTGTTAGCGGATCGGCGCACAGGCCAGATACGCAGTATTTT. Protein sequence: CSVVSGSAHRPDTQYF.